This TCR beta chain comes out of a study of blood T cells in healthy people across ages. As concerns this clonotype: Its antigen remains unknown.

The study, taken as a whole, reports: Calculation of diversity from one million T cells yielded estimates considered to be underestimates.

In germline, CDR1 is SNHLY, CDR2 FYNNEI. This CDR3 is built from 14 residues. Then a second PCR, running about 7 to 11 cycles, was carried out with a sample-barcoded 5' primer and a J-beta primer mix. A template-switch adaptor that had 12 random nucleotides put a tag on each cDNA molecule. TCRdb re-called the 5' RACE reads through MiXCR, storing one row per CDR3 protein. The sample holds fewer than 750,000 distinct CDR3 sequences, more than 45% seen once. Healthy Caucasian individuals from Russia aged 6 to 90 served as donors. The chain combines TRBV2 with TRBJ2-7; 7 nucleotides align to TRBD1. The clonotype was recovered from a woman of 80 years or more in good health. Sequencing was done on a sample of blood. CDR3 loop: CVTLRGQLPYEQYF. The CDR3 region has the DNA TGTGTCACCCTGAGGGGACAGCTACCCTACGAGCAGTACTTC.